These 10 T cell receptor beta chains were sequenced from one sample in a study of post-analysis software for immune sequencing data. Study-wide findings and caveats: Included in a set of about 5 TRBV segments more frequent in patients than controls were TRBV5-6, TRBV5-1 and TRBV20-1.

Unique molecular identifiers tagged the TCR beta cDNA libraries. TCRdb reprocessed the PCR reads with MiXCR, giving one entry per CDR3 protein. Of more than 450,000 distinct CDR3 sequences detected, approximately 34% appear once; the ten largest clones hold around 6.1%. These receptors' targets are unknown. The sequencing sample was made of blood. These receptors all come from a girl aged 2-17 years with multiple sclerosis.

The V and J genes are TRBV14 and TRBJ1-2; no definite D call. V gave up 1 base and J gave up 8 bases, with 11 bases separating them. CDR3 length: 13 amino acids. Germline values: CDR1 SGHDN, CDR2 FVKESK. The CDR3: CASSQVPSGGYTF. DNA of the CDR3: TGTGCCAGCAGCCAAGTCCCCAGCGGAGGCTACACCTTC.

This clonotype came up a few times. This sequence joins TRBV18 and TRBJ2-7, with D unresolved. The CDR3 spans 14 residues. V was pared by 3 bases and J by 4 bases, with 13 bases between. Per the germline V gene, CDR1 is KGHSH and CDR2 is LQKENI. The CDR3 DNA is TGTGCCAGCTCACCGGTCGAAGGATCATACGAGCAGTACTTC. Amino acid sequence: CASSPVEGSYEQYF.

The chain is built from TRBV12-3 or TRBV12-4 and TRBJ1-5; D not resolved. The CDR3 contains 14 residues. V was clipped by 8 bases and J by 2 bases, with 13 bases between them. CDR3 coding DNA: TGTGCCAGCGAAGTGTCCTTGCGCAATCAGCCCCAGCATTTT. It is translated as CASEVSLRNQPQHF.

The chain uses TRBV10-3 and TRBJ2-7; D may be TRBD1 or TRBD2 (5 bases each). The DNA matches TRBJ2-5 better at its end, which makes the J call doubtful. Germline V gene sequence: CDR1 ENHRY, CDR2 SYGVKD. The CDR3 consists of 15 residues. The CDR3 spells CAISDREGPWETQYF. In DNA, the CDR3 is TGTGCCATCAGTGACCGCGAGGGGCCATGGGAGACCCAGTACTTC.

A few counts support this clonotype. V gene TRBV28 combines with J gene TRBJ1-2; D gene unclear. Germline CDR1 MDHEN, CDR2 SYDVKM. V shed 1 base and J shed 4 bases, with 13 bases lying between them. This CDR3 is built from 15 residues. CDR3 DNA: TGTGCCAGCAGTTTATTCCCCACGGACCGCTATGGCTACACCTTC. The encoded protein is CASSLFPTDRYGYTF.

The chain uses TRBV5-1 and TRBJ1-1; 9 nucleotides align to TRBD1. V lost 0 bases, J lost 3 bases, and 9 bases stayed unmatched. The CDR3 totals 17 residues. Germline V gives CDR1 SGHRS, CDR2 YFSETQ. Here the CDR3 reads CASSLAGLQGADTEAFF. The CDR3 DNA follows: TGCGCCAGCAGCTTGGCGGGCTTACAGGGGGCGGACACTGAAGCTTTCTTT.

This clonotype has a count of ten or more. This chain connects TRBV20-1 to TRBJ2-3; 8 nucleotides agree with TRBD2. CDR1 DFQATT and CDR2 SNEGSKA come from the germline V gene (reference sequence). The CDR3 extends over 15 amino acids. V shed 1 base, J shed 2 bases, and the junction held 5 bases outside the gene matches. The CDR3, as DNA: TGCAGTGCTAGAGGGCTAGCGGGTCCCACAGATACGCAGTATTTT. Protein: CSARGLAGPTDTQYF.

The sample holds a few counts of this clonotype. The chain carries TRBV27 and TRBJ1-4; D uncertain. V dropped 1 base and J dropped 7 bases, with 10 bases sitting between them. The germline gives CDR1 MNHEY, CDR2 SMNVEV (reference sequence). The CDR3 has 14 residues. The CDR3 loop is CASSLLGSGEKLFF. CDR3 sequence (DNA): TGTGCCAGCAGTTTATTGGGGTCGGGTGAAAAACTGTTTTTT.

J is TRBJ1-1 and V is TRBV20-1, with D hard to call. The V end lost 0 bases, the J end lost 0 bases, and 11 bases lay between the germline ends. The germline CDR1 and CDR2 sequences are DFQATT and SNEGSKA (reference sequence). The CDR3 contains 15 residues. For the CDR3, the DNA is TGCAGTGCTAGAGACGAGTCGGGGATGAACACTGAAGCTTTCTTT. It is translated as CSARDESGMNTEAFF.

This clonotype was counted many times. The chain has TRBV7-6 and TRBJ2-7; D gene uncertain. CDR1 is SGHVS, CDR2 FNYEAQ, per germline. The CDR3 runs to 12 residues. V was pared by 4 bases and J by 0 bases, with 4 bases between. The CDR3 sequence: CASSSSSYEQYF. The CDR3 nucleotides are TGTGCCAGCAGCTCCAGCTCCTACGAGCAGTACTTC.